This is a list of T cell receptor beta chains from one sample in a study of Graves' ophthalmopathy and Graves' hyperthyroidism. TCRdb passed the multiplex PCR reads through MiXCR, listing each CDR3 protein once. The sample has hundreds of thousands of distinct CDR3 sequences; 14% are singletons. Sequenced: blood. The receptor set was obtained from a woman in her 30s with Graves' ophthalmopathy. The CDR3 runs from the conserved cysteine through the conserved F or W. The D gene is left open where the match is weak. Clone size is stated in some rows and not others, as once, few, many or a class when expanded.

TRBJ1-6	many	TRBV3-1	TRBD1	TGTGCCACCAAGGGACAGGGGGATAATTCACCCCTCCACTTT	CATKGQGDNSPLHF
TRBJ2-5	many	TRBV6-1	NA	TGTGCCAGCAGGCATAGGGTACAGCGGGACCAAGAGACCCAGTACTTC	CASRHRVQRDQETQYF
TRBJ1-1	many	TRBV20-1	TRBD1	TGCAGTGCTGGACCGGGGGACAGTCACACTGAAGCTTTCTTT	CSAGPGDSHTEAFF
TRBJ1-5	few	TRBV20-1	NA	TGCAGTGCTAACAGGGAAGGCAATCAGCCCCAGCATTTT	CSANREGNQPQHF
TRBJ2-7	many	TRBV6-1	NA	TGTGCCAGCAGCAGCGAGACAGGCAGTAAAGAGCAGTACTTC	CASSSETGSKEQYF
TRBJ2-5	many	TRBV29-1	TRBD1	TGCAGCGTTAGAGACAGGGGTCCGGAGACCCAGTACTTC	CSVRDRGPETQYF
TRBJ2-7	NA	TRBV9	NA	TGTGCCAGCAGCGTAGGTCTAGGGGGCGAGCAGTACTTC	CASSVGLGGEQYF
TRBJ1-1	few	TRBV5-1	NA	TGCGCCAGCAGCTCGACGGGAGATATGAACACTGAAGCTTTCTTT	CASSSTGDMNTEAFF
TRBJ2-7	many	TRBV10-3	NA	TGTGCCATCAGTGAAGGTGCAGCCGAGCAGTACTTC	CAISEGAAEQYF
TRBJ2-7	many	TRBV6-2/TRBV6-3	TRBD2	TGTGCCAGCAGCCCCATTACTAGCGGTTATACCTACGAGCAGTACTTC	CASSPITSGYTYEQYF
TRBJ2-5	many	TRBV6-2/TRBV6-3	NA	TGTGCCAGCAGTTACGCTGCCCCCCGGGCTCCCCAGAAGACCCAGTACTTC	CASSYAAPRAPQKTQYF